The 29 T cell receptor beta chains below all came from one sample that was sequenced in a study of T cells in Graves' hyperthyroidism and ophthalmopathy. Amplification yielded TCR beta CDR3 regions, with RNA transcripts as the source. With the HTBI primer set, the TCR CDR3 went through a first round of RT-PCR. TCRdb independently ran MiXCR on the multiplex PCR reads; one entry per CDR3 protein. The table shows 350,000 or so distinct CDR3 sequences, with approximately 18% occurring only once. Sequencing was done on a sample of blood. The origin of the receptors is a woman in her thirties or forties with Graves' ophthalmopathy.

This clonotype was observed many times. The chain links TRBV7-3 to TRBJ2-2, with no clear D. Germline assignment: CDR1 SGHTA and CDR2 FQGTGA. V was shortened by 5 bases and J by 5 bases, with 12 bases between the two germline ends. This CDR3 has 14 residues. The CDR3 here is CASSLHRMTGELFF. As DNA, the CDR3 is TGTGCCAGCAGCCTCCACAGAATGACCGGGGAGCTGTTTTTT.

Ten or more counts support this clonotype. The chain combines TRBV6-2 or TRBV6-3 with TRBJ2-5, with TRBD2 matching over 11 bases. The CDR3 sequence is 15 residues long. The germline V gene encodes CDR1 MNHEY and CDR2 SVGEGT. After removal of 5 bases from V and 5 bases from J, the junction contained 7 bases not matched to a gene. The CDR3 sequence: CASSRPGLAVETQYF. For the CDR3, the DNA is TGTGCCAGCAGTCGTCCGGGACTAGCGGTGGAGACCCAGTACTTC.

This clonotype occurred many times. V and J are TRBV29-1 and TRBJ1-2; no reliable D call. V lost 7 bases, J lost 4 bases, and 13 bases lay in between. In germline, CDR1 is SQVTM, CDR2 ANQGSEA. This CDR3 region has 12 residues. CDR3 DNA sequence: TGCAGCGCCTCGAACACCGCCTATGGCTACACCTTC. This sequence encodes CSASNTAYGYTF.

There are many counts of this clonotype. V usage is TRBV6-2 or TRBV6-3 and J usage is TRBJ1-5; tentatively, D is TRBD1 (6 bases). Germline CDR1 is MNHEY and CDR2 is SVGEGT. Trimming pared 2 bases from V and 0 bases from J, leaving 14 bases between. The CDR3 totals 17 residues. The CDR3 DNA sequence: TGTGCCAGCAGTTACAGAACAGGGAGGATTAGCAATCAGCCCCAGCATTTT. Its translation is CASSYRTGRISNQPQHF.

This clonotype occurred many times. This rearrangement joins TRBV4-2 to TRBJ2-7; the D is unclear. Germline V gene data show CDR1 as LGHNA and CDR2 as YNFKEQ. Trimming pared 4 bases from V and 1 base from J, leaving 11 bases between. CDR3 size: 14 residues. The CDR3 loop is CASSLLPESYEQYF. Written as DNA, the CDR3 is TGTGCCAGCAGCCTCCTCCCGGAGTCCTACGAGCAGTACTTC.

This clonotype was seen many times. A much larger clone sits a single nucleotide away, making a read error possible. The chain combines TRBV6-1 with TRBJ2-7, with TRBD1 as a possible D gene (6 bases). V lost 4 bases to trimming and J lost 3 bases, with 19 bases between them. From germline, CDR1 is MNHNS and CDR2 SASEGT. There are 16 residues in the CDR3. CDR3 DNA: TGTGCCAGCAGTGCAAGAACAGGGCCGGGCGGCTACGAGCAGTACTTC. Protein sequence: CASSARTGPGGYEQYF.

This clonotype has a count of ten or more. This sequence joins TRBV20-1 and TRBJ2-7; D may be TRBD2 (6 bases). The length of the CDR3 is 14 residues. Germline CDR1 DFQATT, CDR2 SNEGSKA (reference sequence). Trimming left V 0 bases short and J 5 bases short, with 14 bases between. CDR3 sequence: CSARDRLGRNEQYF. The CDR3 nucleotides are TGCAGTGCTAGAGATCGACTAGGTAGGAACGAGCAGTACTTC.

This clonotype was found many times. This CDR3 reads CASSYRGTDTQYF. The CDR3 DNA follows: TGTGCCAGCAGTTACAGGGGGACAGATACGCAGTATTTT. This sequence joins TRBV6-5 and TRBJ2-3; D perhaps matches TRBD1 (6 bases). The CDR3 extends over 13 amino acids. Germline V gene lookup returns CDR1 MNHEY and CDR2 SVGAGI. V lost 2 bases and J lost 3, with 6 bases in between.

J is TRBJ1-1 and V is TRBV4-2; D is ambiguous. The CDR3 covers 14 residues. V dropped 6 bases and J dropped 5 bases, with 16 bases sitting between them. Per germline, CDR1 LGHNA and CDR2 YNFKEQ. This CDR3 is CASSYSGGRTEAFF. Written as DNA, the CDR3 is TGTGCCAGCAGTTACTCGGGCGGGAGGACTGAAGCTTTCTTT.

As concerns this clonotype: One junction end does not reproduce the germline sequence, and a read error may be involved. The chain has TRBV6-9 and TRBJ2-2, with TRBD1 matching 8 bases. Looked up from germline, CDR1 is MNHGY and CDR2 is SVAAGI. CDR3 length: 17 residues. CDR3 sequence reads: CASSPGQAILNTGELSF. CDR3 DNA: TGTGCCAGCAGTCCGGGACAGGCGATCCTTAACACCGGGGAGCTGTCTTTT.

This clonotype was seen many times. CDR3 DNA: TGTGCCAGTAGTATCAGGGAGCAGCCCCAGCATTTT. Its translation is CASSIREQPQHF. The V call is TRBV19, the J call TRBJ1-5; perhaps TRBD1 as D (5 bases). This CDR3 spans 12 amino acids. V lost 3 bases, J lost 7 bases, and 7 bases lay in between. The germline CDR1 and CDR2 sequences are LNHDA and SQIVND (reference sequence).

There are many counts of this clonotype. CDR3 in amino acids: CSVPGQGANSYEQYF. Written as DNA, the CDR3 is TGCAGCGTTCCGGGACAGGGGGCCAACTCCTACGAGCAGTACTTC. The rearrangement links TRBV29-1 to TRBJ2-7, with TRBD1 identical over 12 bases. The junction had 5 bases not matched to a gene; V was cut back by 5 bases and J by 0 bases. Germline CDR1 is SQVTM and CDR2 is ANQGSEA. The CDR3 length is 15 residues.

This clonotype showed up many times. The genes are TRBV4-1 and TRBJ1-5, with 7 bases matching TRBD1. V shed 4 bases, J shed 4 bases, and the junction held 4 bases outside the gene matches. The CDR3 consists of 14 residues. Germline V gene data show CDR1 as MGHRA and CDR2 as YSYEKL. CDR3 sequence reads: CASSPQGDNQPQHF. CDR3 sequence (DNA): TGCGCCAGCAGCCCTCAGGGGGATAATCAGCCCCAGCATTTT.

This clonotype has ten or more counts. The chain is built from TRBV6-1 and TRBJ1-1; the D gene is possibly TRBD1 (6 bases). The V end was cut by 7 bases, the J end by 8 bases, with 14 bases between. CDR1 is MNHNS and CDR2 is SASEGT in the germline V gene. This CDR3 is built from 12 residues. CDR3 bases: TGTGCCAGCAACGAGGGGGACCGCGAAGCTTTCTTT. Translation: CASNEGDREAFF.

There are many counts of this clonotype. The rearrangement links TRBV4-1 to TRBJ2-3, with 9 bases matching TRBD2. V trimming: 0 bases; J trimming: 0 bases; junction bases outside the gene matches: 10. The CDR3 loop spans 19 amino acids. Germline CDR1 MGHRA, CDR2 YSYEKL. The CDR3 is CASSQDRLAGRISTDTQYF. The CDR3 nucleotides are TGCGCCAGCAGCCAAGATCGCCTAGCGGGACGTATTAGCACAGATACGCAGTATTTT.

This clonotype showed up many times. The V call is TRBV28, the J call TRBJ2-7, with D possibly matching TRBD2 (5 bases). Germline V gives CDR1 MDHEN, CDR2 SYDVKM. V was cut by 5 bases and J by 6 bases, with 8 bases left in between. The CDR3 is made up of 11 amino acids. In nucleotides, the CDR3 is TGTGCCAGCAGTACTAGTATCGAGCAGTACTTC. Encoded protein: CASSTSIEQYF. The complete variable domain, with remaining parts taken from reference TRBV28 and TRBJ2-7, reads DVKVTQSSRYLVKRTGEKVFLECVQDMDHENMFWYRQDPGLGLRLIYFSYDVKMKEKGDIPEGYSVSREKKERFSLILESASTNQTSMYLCASSTSIEQYFGPGTRLTVT.

This clonotype was found many times. This chain joins TRBV7-3 and TRBJ2-2, with TRBD2 identical over 7 bases. The germline V gene has CDR1 SGHTA and CDR2 FQGTGA. The CDR3 spans 15 residues. J was trimmed by 5 bases and V by 2 bases; bases with no gene match: 5. DNA of the CDR3: TGTGCCAGCAGCTTAGGGCTAGCGGAGACCGGGGAGCTGTTTTTT. Translated: CASSLGLAETGELFF.

This clonotype was seen ten or more times. V is TRBV11-2 and J is TRBJ2-7, with TRBD2 matching 10 bases. V trimming: 2 bases; J trimming: 7 bases; junction bases outside the gene matches: 11. The CDR3 is made up of 16 amino acids. Germline CDR1 reads SGHAT; CDR2 reads FQNNGV. In DNA form, the CDR3 reads TGTGCCAGCAGCTTAATCGGGGCTTGGACTAGCGGAGAGCAGTACTTC. Residues: CASSLIGAWTSGEQYF. The full variable domain, with the rest looked up from reference TRBV11-2 and TRBJ2-7, is EAGVAQSPRYKIIEKRQSVAFWCNPISGHATLYWYQQILGQGPKLLIQFQNNGVVDDSQLPKDRFSAERLKGVDSTLKIQPAKLEDSAVYLCASSLIGAWTSGEQYFGPGTRLTVT.

At least ten counts were recorded for this clonotype. The chain joins TRBV19 to TRBJ2-7, with 9 bases fitting TRBD2. Losses at the gene ends were 3 bases for V and 4 bases for J; bases not matched to a gene: 7. CDR1 is LNHDA and CDR2 is SQIVND in the germline V gene (reference sequence). The CDR3 totals 15 residues. The CDR3 region is CASSITAGGPYEQYF. The DNA of the CDR3 is TGTGCCAGTAGTATTACTGCGGGAGGGCCTTACGAGCAGTACTTC. The variable domain in full, completed from reference TRBV19 and TRBJ2-7, reads DGGITQSPKYLFRKEGQNVTLSCEQNLNHDAMYWYRQDPGQGLRLIYYSQIVNDFQKGDIAEGYSVSREKKESFPLTVTSAQKNPTAFYLCASSITAGGPYEQYFGPGTRLTVT.

This clonotype was recorded many times. The chain uses TRBV6-1 and TRBJ1-1; tentatively, D is TRBD1 (5 bases). V lost 3 bases to trimming and J lost 2 bases, with 7 bases between them. Looked up from germline, CDR1 is MNHNS and CDR2 is SASEGT. The CDR3 is 13 residues long. This chain's CDR3 is CASSDRVNTEAFF. Here the CDR3 DNA reads TGTGCCAGCAGTGACAGGGTAAACACTGAAGCTTTCTTT.

This clonotype was seen ten or more times. This rearrangement joins TRBV27 to TRBJ2-2; D possibly corresponds to TRBD1 (6 bases). Trimming stripped 6 bases from V and 4 bases from J, with 15 bases between. Germline loops: CDR1 MNHEY, CDR2 SMNVEV (reference sequence). This CDR3 has 15 residues. CDR3 sequence (DNA): TGTGCCAGCAGCTCGGGACATACGGGCACCGGGGAGCTGTTTTTT. Translating it yields CASSSGHTGTGELFF.

This clonotype occurred many times. This sequence joins TRBV12-3 or TRBV12-4 and TRBJ1-5; no firm D call. Trimming removed 1 base at V and 6 bases at J, with 10 bases between. CDR3 size: 14 residues. The chain's CDR3 is CASSLDPRAQPQHF. The CDR3 DNA is TGTGCCAGCAGTTTAGACCCCCGGGCTCAGCCCCAGCATTTT.

This chain connects TRBV7-2 to TRBJ1-1; a weak D match, TRBD1 (6 bases). CDR3 length: 14 residues. CDR1 is SGHTA, CDR2 FQGNSA, per germline. The V end was cut by 5 bases, the J end by 6 bases, with 16 bases between. CDR3 loop: CASSKVQGKAEAFF. As DNA, the CDR3 is TGTGCCAGCAGCAAAGTGCAGGGGAAGGCTGAAGCTTTCTTT.

This clonotype appeared many times. The chain links TRBV29-1 to TRBJ1-5; D ambiguous. This CDR3 is built from 14 residues. The germline V gene encodes CDR1 SQVTM and CDR2 ANQGSEA. Between the trimmed V and J ends, which lost 4 bases and 1 base, there was a span of 11 bases. In DNA, the CDR3 is TGCAGCGTTGGGGATGGAGGCAGCAATCAGCCCCAGCATTTT. Translating gives CSVGDGGSNQPQHF.

There are a few counts of this clonotype. This clone may be a read error of a much larger clone one base away. This chain uses TRBV9 with TRBJ1-1; possibly TRBD1 for D (6 bases). The length of the CDR3 is 16 residues. CDR1 SGDLS and CDR2 YYNGEE come from the germline V gene. CDR3 bases: TGTGCCATCAGCGTAGGTGGGGGCGCGTGGAACACTGAAGCTTTCTTT. This encodes CAISVGGGAWNTEAFF.

The rearrangement links TRBV6-2 or TRBV6-3 to TRBJ1-1; 11 bases agree with TRBD1. The V segment lost 0 bases and the J segment 1 base; nucleotides outside the gene matches: 10. Germline V gene data show CDR1 as MNHEY and CDR2 as SVGEGT. The CDR3 sequence is 19 residues long. CDR3 residues: CASSYSMNRDRGRNTEAFF. In nucleotides, the CDR3 is TGTGCCAGCAGTTACTCGATGAACCGGGACAGGGGGAGGAACACTGAAGCTTTCTTT.

This clonotype appeared many times. This chain connects TRBV7-8 to TRBJ1-2; 8 bases align to TRBD1. CDR3 length: 17 amino acids. The junction had 15 bases not matched to a gene; V was cut back by 5 bases and J by 4 bases. The germline V gene has CDR1 SGHVS and CDR2 FQNEAQ. Here the CDR3 reads CASSPDRAKDLCYGYTF. The CDR3 region has the DNA TGTGCCAGCAGCCCGGACAGGGCGAAAGACCTGTGCTATGGCTACACCTTC.

Many counts were recorded for this clonotype. J is TRBJ1-6 and V is TRBV7-8; D may be TRBD1 (5 bases). The V end was cut by 2 bases, the J end by 10 bases, with 12 bases between. Germline lookup yields CDR1 SGHVS and CDR2 FQNEAQ. CDR3 length: 14 amino acids. The CDR3 here is CASSLQGVKSPLHF. CDR3 nucleotide sequence: TGTGCCAGCAGCTTACAGGGTGTGAAATCACCCCTCCACTTT. Together with reference TRBV7-8 and TRBJ1-6, the CDR3 gives the full variable domain: GAGVSQSPRYKVAKRGQDVALRCDPISGHVSLFWYQQALGQGPEFLTYFQNEAQLDKSGLPSDRFFAERPEGSVSTLKIQRTQQEDSAVYLCASSLQGVKSPLHFGNGTRLTVT.

About this clonotype: This could be a read error, since a much larger clone is one nucleotide away. The V gene is TRBV7-9, the J gene TRBJ1-2, with 7 bases matching TRBD1. Germline V gene lookup returns CDR1 SEHNR and CDR2 FQNEAQ (reference sequence). There are 13 residues in the CDR3. CDR3 sequence (DNA): TGTGCCAGCAGCTTCGGACAGGCGGCGGGCTACGCCTTC. Its translation is CASSFGQAAGYAF.